This TCR beta chain was recorded in a study of shared clonotypes between healthy human individuals. Profiling relied on immunoSEQ multiplex PCR, and the TCRdb table lists in-frame clones only, not all of them. This table holds fewer than 2.5 million clones, 80% to 95% found once. The length of the CDR3 is 16 residues. The germline V gene has CDR1 SGHRS and CDR2 YFSETQ. Losses at the gene ends were 4 bases for V and 7 bases for J; bases not matched to a gene: 10. The receptor comes from a man aged 18-30 years in good health. Some clones in this sample may be carry-over from other donors' samples. Input material: naive CD4+ T cells from PBMCs. Subset indicated: CD45RA+ positively selected. The V gene is TRBV5-1, the J gene TRBJ2-2; 10 nucleotides agree with TRBD1. The CDR3 loop reads CASSVHGTGVSGELFF. In nucleotides, the CDR3 is TGCGCCAGCAGCGTCCACGGGACAGGGGTGAGCGGGGAGCTGTTTTTT.